This T cell receptor beta chain emerged from a study of breast tumors, draining lymph nodes, adjacent tissues. The lymph nodes were axillary draining lymph nodes from breast cancer patients. TCRdb recomputed calls from the multiplex PCR reads with MiXCR, one row per CDR3 protein. This table has around 150,000 distinct CDR3 sequences, 20% to 25% appearing once. Findings and limits, study-wide: Data only fit, rather than demonstrated, lymph node origin of most tumor T cells. Tumors had less TCR diversity than lymph nodes, more than nontumor tissue.

V lost 0 bases and J lost 5, with 16 bases in between. Germline V gene sequence: CDR1 LGHNA, CDR2 YSLEER. This CDR3 has 16 residues. This clonotype was picked up many times. The antigen remains undetermined. The source is a female donor with breast cancer. Some clones in this sample may be carry-over from other donors' samples. The specimen sequenced was axillary lymph node tissue. The chain recombines TRBV4-3 with TRBJ1-2; D unclear. The DNA of the CDR3 is TGCGCCAGCAGCCAAGAGGTTGGGAGGCCCAGTTATGGCTACACCTTC. It translates to CASSQEVGRPSYGYTF.